The entry below gives a single T cell receptor (beta chain) sequence along with its context. This specimen comes from a study of blood T cell repertoires in COVID-19. Per the original data handling: Reference gene primer amplification gave estimated nucleated cell counts. Sequencing used immunoSEQ multiplex PCR; TCRdb keeps in-frame clones, though not all of them. Clone size and the V and J calls come from that table; the DNA yielded D and trimming. The sample has 350,000 or so clones, nearly 90% seen once; the top ten hold 6.5% to 7%. The CDR3 extends over 15 amino acids. Germline CDR1 and CDR2: MNHNS and SASEGT. The V gene lost 0 bases and the J gene lost 4 bases, with 12 bases spanning the gap.

This receptor was taken from a man between 18 and 29 years old with active or convalescent COVID-19. Material: peripheral blood. This chain uses TRBV6-1 with TRBJ1-2; possibly TRBD1 for D (5 bases). The chain's CDR3 is CASSEASRVGYGYTF. CDR3 in DNA: TGTGCCAGCAGTGAAGCCTCCAGGGTCGGCTATGGCTACACCTTC.